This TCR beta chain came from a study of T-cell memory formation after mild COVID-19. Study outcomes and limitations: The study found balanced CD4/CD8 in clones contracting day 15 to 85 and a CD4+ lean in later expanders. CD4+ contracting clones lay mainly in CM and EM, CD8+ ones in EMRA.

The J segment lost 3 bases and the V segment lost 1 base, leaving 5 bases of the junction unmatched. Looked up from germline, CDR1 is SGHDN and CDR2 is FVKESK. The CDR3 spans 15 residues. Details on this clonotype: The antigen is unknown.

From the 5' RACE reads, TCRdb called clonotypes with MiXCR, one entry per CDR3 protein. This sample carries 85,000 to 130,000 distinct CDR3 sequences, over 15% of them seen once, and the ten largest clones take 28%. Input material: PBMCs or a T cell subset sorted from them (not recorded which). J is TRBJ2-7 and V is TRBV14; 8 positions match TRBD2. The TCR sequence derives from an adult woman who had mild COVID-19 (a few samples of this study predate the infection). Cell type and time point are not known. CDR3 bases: TGTGCCAGCAGCCAAGTTAGCGGGAAGTACTACGAGCAGTACTTC. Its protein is CASSQVSGKYYEQYF. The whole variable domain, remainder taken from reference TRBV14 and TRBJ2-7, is EAGVTQFPSHSVIEKGQTVTLRCDPISGHDNLYWYRRVMGKEIKFLLHFVKESKQDESGMPNNRFLAERTGGTYSTLKVQPAELEDSGVYFCASSQVSGKYYEQYFGPGTRLTVT.